This TCR beta chain was identified in a study of T cells after yellow fever vaccination. This CDR3 contains 15 residues. Trimming pared 5 bases from V and 2 bases from J, leaving 15 bases between. Germline V gene lookup returns CDR1 SGHRS and CDR2 YFSETQ. A single record per CDR3 protein comes from TCRdb applying MiXCR to the 5' RACE reads. This table has a few hundred thousand distinct CDR3 sequences, 11% appearing once. The source was PBMCs, collected on the day of the first yellow fever vaccination. The chain carries TRBV5-1 and TRBJ2-3, with D perhaps assigned TRBD1 or TRBD2 (5 bases each). The clonotype originates from a man between 18 and 35 years old who received the YFV17D yellow fever vaccine. This chain's CDR3 is CASREGTSHTDTQYF. The CDR3 nucleotides are TGCGCCAGCAGGGAAGGGACCTCGCACACAGATACGCAGTATTTT.